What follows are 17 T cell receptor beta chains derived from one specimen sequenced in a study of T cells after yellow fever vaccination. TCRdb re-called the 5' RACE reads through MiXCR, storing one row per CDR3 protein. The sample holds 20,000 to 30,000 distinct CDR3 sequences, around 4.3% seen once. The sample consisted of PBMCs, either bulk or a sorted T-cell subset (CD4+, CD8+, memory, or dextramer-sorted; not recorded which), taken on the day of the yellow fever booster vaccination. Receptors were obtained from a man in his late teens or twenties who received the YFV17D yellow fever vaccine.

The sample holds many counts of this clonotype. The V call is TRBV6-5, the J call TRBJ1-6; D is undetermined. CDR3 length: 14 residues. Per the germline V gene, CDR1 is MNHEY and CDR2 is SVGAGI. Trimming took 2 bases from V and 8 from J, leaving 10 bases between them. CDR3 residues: CASSYGEWDSPLHF. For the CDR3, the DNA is TGTGCCAGCAGTTACGGGGAATGGGATTCACCCCTCCACTTT.

Here the CDR3 reads CASSQDWTGSQYF. CDR3 bases: TGTGCCAGCAGCCAAGATTGGACGGGATCGCAGTATTTT. The rearrangement uses TRBV14 and TRBJ2-3, with D tentatively TRBD2 (5 bases). CDR1 SGHDN and CDR2 FVKESK come from the germline V gene. V was cut by 0 bases and J by 10 bases, with 11 bases left in between. This CDR3 is built from 13 residues. Full variable domain (remainder filled in from reference TRBV14 and TRBJ2-3): EAGVTQFPSHSVIEKGQTVTLRCDPISGHDNLYWYRRVMGKEIKFLLHFVKESKQDESGMPNNRFLAERTGGTYSTLKVQPAELEDSGVYFCASSQDWTGSQYFGPGTRLTVL.

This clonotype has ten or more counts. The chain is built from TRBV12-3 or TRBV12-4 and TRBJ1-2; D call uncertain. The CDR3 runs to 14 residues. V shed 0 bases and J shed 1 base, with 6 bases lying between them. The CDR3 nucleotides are TGTGCCAGCAGTTTAGCACAGAATAACTATGGCTACACCTTC. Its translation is CASSLAQNNYGYTF.

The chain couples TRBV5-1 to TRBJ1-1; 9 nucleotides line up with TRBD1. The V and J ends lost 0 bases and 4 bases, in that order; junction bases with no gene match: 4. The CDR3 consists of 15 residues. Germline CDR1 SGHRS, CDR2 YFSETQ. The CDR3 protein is CASSLASDRGTEAFF. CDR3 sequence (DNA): TGCGCCAGCAGCTTGGCCTCGGACAGGGGCACTGAAGCTTTCTTT. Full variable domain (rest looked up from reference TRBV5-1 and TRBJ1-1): KAGVTQTPRYLIKTRGQQVTLSCSPISGHRSVSWYQQTPGQGLQFLFEYFSETQRNKGNFPGRFSGRQFSNSRSEMNVSTLELGDSALYLCASSLASDRGTEAFFGQGTRLTVV.

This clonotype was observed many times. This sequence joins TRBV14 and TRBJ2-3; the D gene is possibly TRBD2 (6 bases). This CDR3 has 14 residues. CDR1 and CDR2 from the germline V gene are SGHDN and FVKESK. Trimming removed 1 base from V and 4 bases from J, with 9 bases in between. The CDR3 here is CASSQGLGSDTQYF. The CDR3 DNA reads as TGTGCCAGCAGCCAAGGACTAGGTTCAGATACGCAGTATTTT.

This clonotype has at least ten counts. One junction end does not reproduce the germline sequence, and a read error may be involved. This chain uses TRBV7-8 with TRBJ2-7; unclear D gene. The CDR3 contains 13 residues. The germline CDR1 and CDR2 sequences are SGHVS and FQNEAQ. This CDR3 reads CASSPYTVVTLSF. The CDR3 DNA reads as TGTGCCAGCAGCCCATACACCGTCGTAACACTCAGTTTC.

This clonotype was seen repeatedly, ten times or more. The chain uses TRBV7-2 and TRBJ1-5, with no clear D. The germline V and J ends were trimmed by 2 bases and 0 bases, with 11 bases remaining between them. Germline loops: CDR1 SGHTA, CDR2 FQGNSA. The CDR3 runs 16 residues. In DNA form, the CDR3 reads TGTGCCAGCAGCTTAAATGTGATTGGTAGCAATCAGCCCCAGCATTTT. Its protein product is CASSLNVIGSNQPQHF. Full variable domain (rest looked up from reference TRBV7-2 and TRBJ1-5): GAGVSQSPSNKVTEKGKDVELRCDPISGHTALYWYRQSLGQGLEFLIYFQGNSAPDKSGLPSDRFSAERTGGSVSTLTIQRTQQEDSAVYLCASSLNVIGSNQPQHFGDGTRLSIL.

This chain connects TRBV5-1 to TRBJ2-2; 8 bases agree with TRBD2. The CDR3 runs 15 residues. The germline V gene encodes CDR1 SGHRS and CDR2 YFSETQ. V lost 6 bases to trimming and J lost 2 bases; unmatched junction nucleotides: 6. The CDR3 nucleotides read TGCGCCAGCATCGGGGGGGACTTAAACACCGGGGAGCTGTTTTTT. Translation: CASIGGDLNTGELFF.

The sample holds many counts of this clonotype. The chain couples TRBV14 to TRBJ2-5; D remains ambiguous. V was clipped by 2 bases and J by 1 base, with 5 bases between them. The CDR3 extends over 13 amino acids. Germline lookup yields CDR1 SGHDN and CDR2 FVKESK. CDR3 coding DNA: TGTGCCAGCAGCCAAAACAGCCAAGAGACCCAGTACTTC. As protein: CASSQNSQETQYF.

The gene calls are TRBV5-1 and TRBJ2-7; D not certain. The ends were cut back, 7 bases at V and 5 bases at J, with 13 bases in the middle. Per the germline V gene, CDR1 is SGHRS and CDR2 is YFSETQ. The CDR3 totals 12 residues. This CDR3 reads CASGQTPDEQYF. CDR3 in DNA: TGCGCCAGCGGCCAGACCCCTGACGAGCAGTACTTC.

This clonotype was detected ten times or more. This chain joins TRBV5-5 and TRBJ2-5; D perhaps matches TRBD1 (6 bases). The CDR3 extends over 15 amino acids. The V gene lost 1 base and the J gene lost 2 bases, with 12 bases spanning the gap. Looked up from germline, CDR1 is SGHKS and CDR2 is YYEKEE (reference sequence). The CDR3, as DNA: TGTGCCAGCAGCTTGACCAGGGGATGGCAAGAGACCCAGTACTTC. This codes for CASSLTRGWQETQYF.

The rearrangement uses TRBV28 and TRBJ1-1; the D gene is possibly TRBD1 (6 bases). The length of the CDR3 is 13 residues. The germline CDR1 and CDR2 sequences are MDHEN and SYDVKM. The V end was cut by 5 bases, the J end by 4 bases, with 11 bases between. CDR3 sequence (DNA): TGTGCCAGCAGTCAGGGGTGGAGCACTGAAGCTTTCTTT. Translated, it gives CASSQGWSTEAFF.

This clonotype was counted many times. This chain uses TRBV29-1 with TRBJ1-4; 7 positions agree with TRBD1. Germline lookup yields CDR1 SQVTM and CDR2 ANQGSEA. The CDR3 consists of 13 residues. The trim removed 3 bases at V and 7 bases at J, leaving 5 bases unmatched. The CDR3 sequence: CSVEGRGTEKLFF. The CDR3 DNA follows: TGCAGCGTTGAGGGCAGGGGGACTGAAAAACTGTTTTTT.

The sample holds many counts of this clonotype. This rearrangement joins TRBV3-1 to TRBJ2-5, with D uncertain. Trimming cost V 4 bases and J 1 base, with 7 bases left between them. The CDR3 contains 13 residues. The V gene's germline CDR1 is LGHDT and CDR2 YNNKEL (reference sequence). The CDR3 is CASSRAAQETQYF. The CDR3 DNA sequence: TGTGCCAGCAGCCGGGCAGCCCAAGAGACCCAGTACTTC.

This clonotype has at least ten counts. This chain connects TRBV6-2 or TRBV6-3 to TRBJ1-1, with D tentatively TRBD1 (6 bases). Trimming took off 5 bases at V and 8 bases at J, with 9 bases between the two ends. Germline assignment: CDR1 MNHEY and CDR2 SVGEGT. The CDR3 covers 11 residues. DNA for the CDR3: TGTGCCAGCAGTCGAGACAGGGAAGCTTTCTTT. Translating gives CASSRDREAFF.

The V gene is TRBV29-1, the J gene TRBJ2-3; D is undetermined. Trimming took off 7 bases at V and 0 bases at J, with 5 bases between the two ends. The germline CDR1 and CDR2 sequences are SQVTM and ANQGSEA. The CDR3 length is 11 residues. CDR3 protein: CSGASTDTQYF. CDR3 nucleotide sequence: TGCAGCGGCGCGAGCACAGATACGCAGTATTTT.

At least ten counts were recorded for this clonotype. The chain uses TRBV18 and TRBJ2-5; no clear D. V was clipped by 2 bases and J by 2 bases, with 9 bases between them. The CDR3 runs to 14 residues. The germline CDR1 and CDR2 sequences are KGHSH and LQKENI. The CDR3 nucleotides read TGTGCCAGCTCACCAGGGAATAGGCAAGAGACCCAGTACTTC. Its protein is CASSPGNRQETQYF.